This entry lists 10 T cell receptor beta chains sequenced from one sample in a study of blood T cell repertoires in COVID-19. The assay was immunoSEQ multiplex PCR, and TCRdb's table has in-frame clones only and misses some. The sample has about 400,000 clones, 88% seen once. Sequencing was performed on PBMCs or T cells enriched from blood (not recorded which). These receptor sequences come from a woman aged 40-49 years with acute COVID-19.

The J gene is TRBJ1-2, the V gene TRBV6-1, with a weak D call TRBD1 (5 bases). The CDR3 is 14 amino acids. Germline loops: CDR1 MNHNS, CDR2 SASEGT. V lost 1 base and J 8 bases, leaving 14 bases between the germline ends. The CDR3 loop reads CASSEGTINRGYTF. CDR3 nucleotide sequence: TGTGCCAGCAGTGAAGGGACAATTAACCGAGGCTACACCTTC.

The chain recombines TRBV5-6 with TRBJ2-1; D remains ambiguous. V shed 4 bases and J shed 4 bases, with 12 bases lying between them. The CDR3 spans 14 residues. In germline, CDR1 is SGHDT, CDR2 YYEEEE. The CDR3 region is CASSQPTSYNEQFF. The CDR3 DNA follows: TGTGCCAGCAGCCAACCGACAAGTTACAATGAGCAGTTCTTC.

In nucleotides, the CDR3 is TGTGCCACCAGCAGACCCCCAGGGGCAGGGGCTGAAGCTTTCTTT. Translation gives CATSRPPGAGAEAFF. This sequence joins TRBV15 and TRBJ1-1, with D possibly being TRBD1 (6 bases). Germline V gene lookup returns CDR1 LNHNV and CDR2 YYDKDF (reference sequence). Trimming shortened V by 2 bases and J by 6 bases, and 16 bases separated the two germline ends. The CDR3 spans 15 residues.

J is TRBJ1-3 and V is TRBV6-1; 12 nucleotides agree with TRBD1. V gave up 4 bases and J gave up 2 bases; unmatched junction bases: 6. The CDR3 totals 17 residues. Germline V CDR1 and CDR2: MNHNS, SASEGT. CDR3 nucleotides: TGTGCCAGCAGTGCACGGGGACAGGGGGCCGCTGGAAACACCATATATTTT. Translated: CASSARGQGAAGNTIYF.

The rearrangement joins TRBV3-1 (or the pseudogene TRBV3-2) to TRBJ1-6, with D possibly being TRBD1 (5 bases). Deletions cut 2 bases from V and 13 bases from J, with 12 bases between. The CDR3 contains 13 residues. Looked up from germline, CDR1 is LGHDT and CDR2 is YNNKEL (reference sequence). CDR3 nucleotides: TGTGCCAGCAGCCAATCGCAGGGATTCCCCCTCCACTTT. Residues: CASSQSQGFPLHF.

The CDR3 reads CASSIERNQPQHF. CDR3 nucleotide sequence: TGTGCCAGTAGTATTGAGAGAAATCAGCCCCAGCATTTT. V and J are TRBV19 and TRBJ1-5, with no clear D. The CDR3 has 13 residues. Per germline, CDR1 LNHDA and CDR2 SQIVND (reference sequence). Trimming took off 3 bases at V and 4 bases at J, with 7 bases between the two ends.

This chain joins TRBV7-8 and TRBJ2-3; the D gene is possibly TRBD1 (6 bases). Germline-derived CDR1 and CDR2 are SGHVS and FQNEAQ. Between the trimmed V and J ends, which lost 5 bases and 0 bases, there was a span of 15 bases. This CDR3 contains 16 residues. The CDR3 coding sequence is TGTGCCAGCAGCCTAAGAGGGGGATATAGCACAGATACGCAGTATTTT. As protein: CASSLRGGYSTDTQYF.

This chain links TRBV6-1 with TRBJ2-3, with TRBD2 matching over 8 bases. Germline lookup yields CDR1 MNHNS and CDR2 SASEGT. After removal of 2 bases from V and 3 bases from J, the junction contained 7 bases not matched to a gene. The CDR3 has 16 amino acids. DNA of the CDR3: TGTGCCAGCAGTGAATCCCGGGGGGGCCGGACAGATACGCAGTATTTT. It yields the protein CASSESRGGRTDTQYF.

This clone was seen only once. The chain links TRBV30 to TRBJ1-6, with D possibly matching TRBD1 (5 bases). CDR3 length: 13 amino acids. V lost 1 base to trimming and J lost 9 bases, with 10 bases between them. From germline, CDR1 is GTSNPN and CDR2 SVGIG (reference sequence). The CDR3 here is CAWSGREGSPLHF. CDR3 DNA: TGTGCCTGGAGTGGCAGGGAGGGTTCACCCCTCCACTTT.

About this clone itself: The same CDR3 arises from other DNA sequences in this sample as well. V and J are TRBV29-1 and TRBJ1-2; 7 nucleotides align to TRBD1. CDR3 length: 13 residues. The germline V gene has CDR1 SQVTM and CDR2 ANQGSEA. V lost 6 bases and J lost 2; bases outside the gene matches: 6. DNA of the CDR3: TGCAGCGTGTCGACAGGGACCAACTATGGCTACACCTTC. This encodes CSVSTGTNYGYTF.